These T cell receptor beta chains were read from a single sample in a study of blood T cell repertoires in COVID-19. The repertoire was sequenced with immunoSEQ multiplex PCR; TCRdb's copy has only in-frame clones and lacks some. The sample carries about 400,000 clones, around 89% recorded once. Sequencing used peripheral blood. These receptor sequences come from a young woman with acute or convalescent COVID-19. Each CDR3 is given with its conserved first and last residue. Fields, in order: J gene, V gene, clone size, D gene, CDR3 DNA, CDR3 protein. The D gene is left open where the match is weak. Clone size is stated in some rows and not others, as once, few, many or a class when expanded.

j_call: TRBJ1-1
v_call: TRBV14
clone_size: -
d_call: -
cdr3_nt: TGTGCCAGCAGCCCCCACTTAGGGACACTGAACACTGAAGCTTTCTTT
cdr3_aa: CASSPHLGTLNTEAFF

j_call: TRBJ1-1
v_call: TRBV3-1/TRBV3-2
clone_size: -
d_call: -
cdr3_nt: TGTGCCAGCAGCCAAGATCGAGTTTCTGAAGCTTTCTTT
cdr3_aa: CASSQDRVSEAFF

j_call: TRBJ1-6
v_call: TRBV28
clone_size: few
d_call: -
cdr3_nt: TGTGCCAGCAGGAATAGCGGGGCAGCTTCACCCCTCCACTTT
cdr3_aa: CASRNSGAASPLHF

j_call: TRBJ1-5
v_call: TRBV15
clone_size: once
d_call: -
cdr3_nt: TGTGCCACCAGCAGAGATTTATCGGGGAATCAGCCCCAGCATTTT
cdr3_aa: CATSRDLSGNQPQHF

j_call: TRBJ2-7
v_call: TRBV5-1
clone_size: -
d_call: -
cdr3_nt: TGCGCCAGCAGCTTGAACAGCTACGAGCAGTACTTC
cdr3_aa: CASSLNSYEQYF

j_call: TRBJ2-7
v_call: TRBV29-1
clone_size: few
d_call: -
cdr3_nt: TGCAGCGTTGGGAGGGAGCAGTACTTC
cdr3_aa: CSVGREQYF

j_call: TRBJ2-1
v_call: TRBV10-3
clone_size: -
d_call: -
cdr3_nt: TGTGCCATCAGTGATGGTCCCAGCTACAATGAGCAGTTCTTC
cdr3_aa: CAISDGPSYNEQFF

j_call: TRBJ2-7
v_call: TRBV11-2
clone_size: -
d_call: TRBD2
cdr3_nt: TGTGCCAGCAGCTTCTTGGGAGGGGAGCAGTACTTC
cdr3_aa: CASSFLGGEQYF

j_call: TRBJ2-1
v_call: TRBV2
clone_size: -
d_call: -
cdr3_nt: TGTGCCAGCAGTAGGGACAACTACAATGAGCAGTTCTTC
cdr3_aa: CASSRDNYNEQFF

j_call: TRBJ1-1
v_call: TRBV2
clone_size: -
d_call: TRBD1
cdr3_nt: TGTGCCAGCAGGAGGACAGGGGAGAGGAACACTGAAGCTTTCTTT
cdr3_aa: CASRRTGERNTEAFF

j_call: TRBJ2-7
v_call: TRBV27
clone_size: -
d_call: -
cdr3_nt: TGTGCCAGCGCTTTTGCCCCAGGGGTCGTCTACGAGCAGTACTTC
cdr3_aa: CASAFAPGVVYEQYF

j_call: TRBJ1-5
v_call: TRBV2
clone_size: -
d_call: -
cdr3_nt: TGTGCCAGCAGCTCAACAGGGCTGGGAAATCAGCCCCAGCATTTT
cdr3_aa: CASSSTGLGNQPQHF

j_call: TRBJ1-2
v_call: TRBV6-5
clone_size: -
d_call: TRBD1
cdr3_nt: TGTGCCAGCACCCCGGGCAGGGGGTCTGTCTATGGCTACACCTTC
cdr3_aa: CASTPGRGSVYGYTF

j_call: TRBJ1-2
v_call: TRBV28
clone_size: few
d_call: TRBD1
cdr3_nt: TGTGCCAGCAGCCGCGGTTTCGGGGACAGAGCTAACTATGGCTACACCTTC
cdr3_aa: CASSRGFGDRANYGYTF

j_call: TRBJ1-2
v_call: TRBV6-5
clone_size: -
d_call: -
cdr3_nt: TGTGCCAGTGCGGGGCCAAACTATGGCTACACCTTC
cdr3_aa: CASAGPNYGYTF

j_call: TRBJ2-1
v_call: TRBV6-1
clone_size: -
d_call: -
cdr3_nt: TGTGCCAGCAGTGAAGCGCTTTATGTGGGCAGATCCTACAATGAGCAGTTCTTC
cdr3_aa: CASSEALYVGRSYNEQFF

j_call: TRBJ2-7
v_call: TRBV5-5
clone_size: -
d_call: TRBD2
cdr3_nt: TGTGCCAGCAGCTGGTGGACTAGCGGGGGGTCTGCCTACGAGCAGTACTTC
cdr3_aa: CASSWWTSGGSAYEQYF

j_call: TRBJ2-1
v_call: TRBV4-2
clone_size: -
d_call: -
cdr3_nt: TGTGCCAGCAGCCGTGGGGGGAGCTCCTACAATGAGCAGTTCTTC
cdr3_aa: CASSRGGSSYNEQFF

j_call: TRBJ2-7
v_call: TRBV2
clone_size: -
d_call: TRBD2
cdr3_nt: TGTGCCAGCAGAGAGACGGGGGGTCTTTACGAGCAGTACTTC
cdr3_aa: CASRETGGLYEQYF

j_call: TRBJ1-1
v_call: TRBV9
clone_size: -
d_call: -
cdr3_nt: TGTGCCAGCAGCCACGACGGGGGTATGAACACTGAAGCTTTCTTT
cdr3_aa: CASSHDGGMNTEAFF

j_call: TRBJ2-7
v_call: TRBV5-1
clone_size: -
d_call: TRBD1
cdr3_nt: TGCGCCAGCAGCTGGGACAGTAGGTACGAGCAGTACTTC
cdr3_aa: CASSWDSRYEQYF

j_call: TRBJ1-2
v_call: TRBV12-3/TRBV12-4
clone_size: -
d_call: TRBD1
cdr3_nt: TGTGCCAGCAGTATCCTAGACAGGGGTGGCTACACCTTC
cdr3_aa: CASSILDRGGYTF